The rows below give T cell receptor beta chains drawn from one sample of a study of blood T cell repertoires in COVID-19. Some clones are missing from TCRdb's copy, which holds only in-frame ones; the method was immunoSEQ multiplex PCR. Among 250,000 to 300,000 clones listed, approximately 90% were seen once. Sequenced material: peripheral blood. The source of these receptors is a man aged 35 to 55 with acute or convalescent COVID-19. Both conserved end residues are part of each CDR3. A D gene is named only where the DNA matches it firmly. Some rows have no size entry. The others give once, few or many, or a class for an expanded clone.

D,V,length,size,J,DNA,CDR3
.,TRBV6-5,15,.,TRBJ2-6,TGTGCCAGCAGCCCAGGGGATCCTGGGGCCAACGTCCTGACTTTC,CASSPGDPGANVLTF
TRBD1,TRBV15,15,.,TRBJ1-5,TGTGCCACCAGCAGAGATCAGGGACAGGGGACGCCCCAGCATTTT,CATSRDQGQGTPQHF
TRBD1,TRBV6-5,15,.,TRBJ1-1,TGTGCCAGCAGTTCCCCGGACAGGGGGAGGGCTGAAGCTTTCTTT,CASSSPDRGRAEAFF
.,TRBV5-4,13,.,TRBJ1-1,TGTGCCAGCAGGGATGCGGGGGAGACTGAAGCTTTCTTT,CASRDAGETEAFF
TRBD1,TRBV6-5,15,.,TRBJ1-1,TGTGCCAGCAGTCGGGGACAGGGCCCGAACACTGAAGCTTTCTTT,CASSRGQGPNTEAFF
.,TRBV30,14,.,TRBJ1-1,TGTGCCTGGAGTTTAGGAGGTATGAACACTGAAGCTTTCTTT,CAWSLGGMNTEAFF
TRBD1,TRBV7-2,16,once,TRBJ1-2,TGTGCCAGCAGTCCTTTCCCCGGGACAGGGAACTATGGCTACACCTTC,CASSPFPGTGNYGYTF
TRBD1,TRBV13,15,once,TRBJ1-1,TGTGCCAGCAGCTCCCGACAGGGGGCTGCGAAAGAAGCTTTCTTT,CASSSRQGAAKEAFF
TRBD2,TRBV7-2,18,.,TRBJ2-5,TGTGCCAGCAGCTTGGGAGGGGGACTAGCGGGGGCCCGGGAGACCCAGTACTTC,CASSLGGGLAGARETQYF
.,TRBV10-3,14,once,TRBJ1-2,TGTGCCATCAGTGAGTCACAGGGACCATATGGCTACACCTTC,CAISESQGPYGYTF
TRBD2,TRBV5-1,15,.,TRBJ2-1,TGCGCCAGACGAACTAGCGGGGGAACGAATCGTGAGCAGTTCTTC,CARRTSGGTNREQFF
.,TRBV5-6,17,.,TRBJ1-2,TGTGCCAGCAGCTCCTATAACCTACGGTCAAAGAACTATGGCTACACCTTC,CASSSYNLRSKNYGYTF
.,TRBV6-5,15,.,TRBJ1-1,TGTGCCAGCAGTTACTCGATACAAAGGAACACTGAAGCTTTCTTT,CASSYSIQRNTEAFF
TRBD1,TRBV6-6,14,.,TRBJ1-5,TGTGCCAGCAGTTGGGACAGTGGCAATCAGCCCCAGCATTTT,CASSWDSGNQPQHF
TRBD1,TRBV6-1,15,few,TRBJ2-7,TGTGCCAGCAGTGAACATGGACAGGGGGCGCTTGAGCAGTACTTC,CASSEHGQGALEQYF
TRBD1,TRBV6-5,15,.,TRBJ1-5,TGTGCCAGCAATCAACAGGGGGCGAGGGATCAGCCCCAGCATTTT,CASNQQGARDQPQHF
TRBD1,TRBV2,14,.,TRBJ1-2,TGTGCCAGCAGTGGACAGGGTCAAGACTATGGCTACACCTTC,CASSGQGQDYGYTF
.,TRBV18,14,.,TRBJ2-2,TGTGCCAGCTCAGAGCAGGGGATAACCGGGGAGCTGTTTTTT,CASSEQGITGELFF
TRBD1,TRBV11-3,15,.,TRBJ2-1,TGTGCCAGCAGCTTAGATAGTACAGGGGGTCGAGAGCAGTTCTTC,CASSLDSTGGREQFF
.,TRBV10-1,15,.,TRBJ1-1,TGCGCCAGCAGTGAGCGTTCTGGGCGGGACACTGAAGCTTTCTTT,CASSERSGRDTEAFF
TRBD1,TRBV10-1,14,.,TRBJ2-2,TGCGCCAGCACCCCGGGACAGGTCACCGGGGAGCTGTTTTTT,CASTPGQVTGELFF
.,TRBV5-4,14,once,TRBJ2-5,TGTGCCAGCAGCACCGAACGGGGCCAAGAGACCCAGTACTTC,CASSTERGQETQYF
TRBD1,TRBV24-1,15,once,TRBJ1-2,TGTGCCACCAGTGACGCCGGACAGGGGGCGACCGGCTACACCTTC,CATSDAGQGATGYTF
.,TRBV9,14,once,TRBJ1-1,TGTGCCAGCAGCATGGGAGTATGGGACACTGAAGCTTTCTTT,CASSMGVWDTEAFF
.,TRBV24-1,12,.,TRBJ1-5,TGTGCCACCAGTGATTTTAATCGGCCCCAGCATTTT,CATSDFNRPQHF
TRBD1,TRBV11-2,13,.,TRBJ1-3,TGTGCCAGCAGCTTGGACAGGGAAGACACCATATATTTT,CASSLDREDTIYF
.,TRBV7-8,15,.,TRBJ1-6,TGTGCCAGCAGCCTCCGACGGGTCGGGAATTCACCCCTCCACTTT,CASSLRRVGNSPLHF
.,TRBV4-2,19,.,TRBJ2-6,TGTGCCAGCAGCCAAGAGGGAGAGCTTCCCATCTCTGGGGCCAACGTCCTGACTTTC,CASSQEGELPISGANVLTF
.,TRBV29-1,11,.,TRBJ2-7,TGCAGCGTTCCCAGCGGATCCGAGCAGTACTTC,CSVPSGSEQYF
.,TRBV5-1,14,.,TRBJ1-5,TGCGCCAGCAGTCCGGACAGCAGCAATCAGCCCCAGCATTTT,CASSPDSSNQPQHF
.,TRBV2,14,.,TRBJ1-6,TGTGCCAGCAGGGACAGCTCCTATAATTCACCCCTCCACTTT,CASRDSSYNSPLHF